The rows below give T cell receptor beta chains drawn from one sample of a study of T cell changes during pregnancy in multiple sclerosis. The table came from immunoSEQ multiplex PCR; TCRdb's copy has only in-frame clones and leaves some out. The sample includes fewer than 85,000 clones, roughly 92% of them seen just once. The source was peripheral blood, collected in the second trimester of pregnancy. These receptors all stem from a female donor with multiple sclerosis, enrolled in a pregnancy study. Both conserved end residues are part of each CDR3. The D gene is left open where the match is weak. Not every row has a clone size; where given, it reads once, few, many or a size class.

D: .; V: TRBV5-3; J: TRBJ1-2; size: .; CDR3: CARSVRGYYGYTF; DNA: TGTGCCAGAAGCGTCCGGGGATACTATGGCTACACCTTC
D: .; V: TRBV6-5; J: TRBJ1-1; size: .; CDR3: CASSYSPGRAPEAFF; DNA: TGTGCCAGCAGTTACTCTCCAGGGAGGGCTCCTGAAGCTTTCTTT
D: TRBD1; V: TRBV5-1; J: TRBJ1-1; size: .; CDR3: CASSITGGMNTEAFF; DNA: TGCGCCAGCAGCATAACAGGGGGCATGAACACTGAAGCTTTCTTT
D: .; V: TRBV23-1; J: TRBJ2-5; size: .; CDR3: CASSRPVGRIEETQYF; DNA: TGCGCCAGCAGTCGGCCTGTAGGGAGGATCGAGGAGACCCAGTACTTC
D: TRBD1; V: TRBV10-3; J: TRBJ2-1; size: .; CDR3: CAISDRQGAVDEQFF; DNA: TGTGCCATCAGTGACCGACAGGGGGCTGTCGATGAGCAGTTCTTC
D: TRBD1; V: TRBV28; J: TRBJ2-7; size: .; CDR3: CASRPPGTAPYEQYF; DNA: TGTGCCAGCAGGCCACCCGGGACAGCTCCCTACGAGCAGTACTTC
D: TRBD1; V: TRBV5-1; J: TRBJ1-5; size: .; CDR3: CASSPRGQANQPQHF; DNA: TGCGCCAGCAGCCCCAGGGGGCAGGCAAATCAGCCCCAGCATTTT
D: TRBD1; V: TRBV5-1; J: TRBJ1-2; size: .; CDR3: CASNAYPGQGGDNGYTF; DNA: TGCGCCAGCAACGCTTATCCGGGACAGGGTGGTGATAATGGCTACACCTTC
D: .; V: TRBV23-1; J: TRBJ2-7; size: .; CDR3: CASSQSRRGSLSYEQYF; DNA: TGCGCCAGCAGTCAATCTAGGCGGGGTAGTTTGTCCTACGAGCAGTACTTC
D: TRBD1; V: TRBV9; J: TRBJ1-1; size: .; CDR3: CASSVGSDRVNTEAFF; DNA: TGTGCCAGCAGCGTAGGCTCCGACAGGGTGAACACTGAAGCTTTCTTT
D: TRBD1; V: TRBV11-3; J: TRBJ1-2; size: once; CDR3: CASSLEGRQGVYGYTF; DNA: TGTGCCAGCAGCTTAGAGGGTCGACAGGGAGTCTATGGCTACACCTTC
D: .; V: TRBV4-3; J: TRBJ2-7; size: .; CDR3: CASSRGTTTYEQYF; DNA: TGCGCCAGCAGCCGTGGGACAACGACCTACGAGCAGTACTTC
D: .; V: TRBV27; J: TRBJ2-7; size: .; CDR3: CASSLFPRSTWQYF; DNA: TGTGCCAGCAGTTTATTCCCGCGGAGTACTTGGCAGTACTTC
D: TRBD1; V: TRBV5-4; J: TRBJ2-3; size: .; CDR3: CASSPGTGTDTQYF; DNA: TGTGCCAGCAGCCCCGGGACAGGGACAGATACGCAGTATTTT
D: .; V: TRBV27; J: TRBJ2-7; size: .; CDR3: CASSPLARYEQYF; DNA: TGTGCCAGCAGCCCTCTTGCGCGGTACGAGCAGTACTTC
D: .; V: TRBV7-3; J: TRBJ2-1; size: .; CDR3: CASSLTPGSYNEQFF; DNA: TGTGCCAGCAGCTTAACTCCAGGCTCCTACAATGAGCAGTTCTTC
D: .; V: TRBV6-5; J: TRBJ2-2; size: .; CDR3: CASSWGAGGNTGELFF; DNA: TGTGCCAGCAGTTGGGGGGCAGGGGGAAACACCGGGGAGCTGTTTTTT
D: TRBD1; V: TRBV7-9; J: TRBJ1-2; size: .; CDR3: CASSHGTGTGYTF; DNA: TGTGCCAGCAGCCATGGGACAGGCACAGGCTACACCTTC
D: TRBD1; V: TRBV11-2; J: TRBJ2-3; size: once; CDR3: CASSPTRTGDTDTQYF; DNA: TGTGCCAGCAGCCCGACCCGGACAGGAGACACAGATACGCAGTATTTT
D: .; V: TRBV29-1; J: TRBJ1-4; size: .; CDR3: CSVGRTDNEKLFF; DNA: TGCAGCGTTGGAAGGACAGATAATGAAAAACTGTTTTTT
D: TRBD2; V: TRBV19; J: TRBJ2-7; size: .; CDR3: CASSGASGSYEQYF; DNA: TGTGCCAGTAGTGGGGCTAGCGGGAGCTACGAGCAGTACTTC
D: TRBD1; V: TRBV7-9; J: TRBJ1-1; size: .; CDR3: CASSFAGTGPLRAFF; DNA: TGTGCCAGCAGCTTTGCTGGGACAGGGCCCTTGAGGGCTTTCTTT
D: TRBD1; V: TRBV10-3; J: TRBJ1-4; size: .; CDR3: CAISKSGTGGSLGEKLFF; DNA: TGTGCCATCAGTAAATCCGGGACAGGGGGCTCGCTGGGGGAAAAACTGTTTTTT
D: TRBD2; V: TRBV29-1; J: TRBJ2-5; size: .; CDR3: CSVEETLAGWQETQYF; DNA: TGCAGCGTTGAAGAAACGCTAGCGGGGTGGCAAGAGACCCAGTACTTC
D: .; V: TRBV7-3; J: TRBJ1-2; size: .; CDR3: CASSPDRSANYGYTF; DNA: TGTGCCAGCAGCCCCGACAGGTCGGCTAACTATGGCTACACCTTC
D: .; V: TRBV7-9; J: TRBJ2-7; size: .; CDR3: CASSFGQLATEQYF; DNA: TGTGCCAGCAGCTTTGGACAGTTGGCCACCGAGCAGTACTTC